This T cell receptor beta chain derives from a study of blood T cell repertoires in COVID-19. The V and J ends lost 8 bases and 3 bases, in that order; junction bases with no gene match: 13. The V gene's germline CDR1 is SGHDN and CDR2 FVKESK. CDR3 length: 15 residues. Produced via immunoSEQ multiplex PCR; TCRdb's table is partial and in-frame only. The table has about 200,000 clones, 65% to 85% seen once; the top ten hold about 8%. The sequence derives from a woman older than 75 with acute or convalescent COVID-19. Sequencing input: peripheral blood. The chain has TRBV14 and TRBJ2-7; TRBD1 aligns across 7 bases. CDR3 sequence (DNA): TGTGCCAGCCTGCTACCCGGACAGGTTGGCTACGAGCAGTACTTC. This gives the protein CASLLPGQVGYEQYF.